This T cell receptor beta chain stems from a study of T cell responses to AZD1222 COVID-19 vaccine. Study-wide points: Donor demographics were predominantly white British with a female majority; clonal diversity may be underestimated. Distributed over spike, vaccine-associated CD4 TCRs predominated at 160-218 and 743-854. Seropositive AZD1222 recipients at baseline numbered only five or six. In all cases, repertoires were sampled only after the peak T cell response.

A word on this clone: Its target is not known.

This CDR3 is built from 12 residues. Germline V lookup: CDR1 SEHNR, CDR2 FQNEAQ (reference sequence). Trimming stripped 0 bases from V and 6 bases from J, with 2 bases between. Sequenced by immunoSEQ multiplex PCR; TCRdb stores in-frame clones only, minus some. Altogether 100,000 or so clones are present, 90% being singletons, with the ten largest covering 1% to 1.5%. The source material was peripheral blood, sampled on day 0 of AZD1222 vaccination. This clonotype was obtained from an adult in good health. This chain connects TRBV7-9 to TRBJ1-4; D unclear. The CDR3 sequence: CASSLADEKLFF. DNA of the CDR3: TGTGCCAGCAGCTTAGCTGATGAAAAACTGTTTTTT.